This T cell receptor beta chain was recovered during a study of CD8 T cells in Susac syndrome. Trimming removed 3 bases from V and 2 bases from J; junction bases left unmatched: 4. Germline CDR1 and CDR2: SGHVS and FQNEAQ. The CDR3 is 15 residues long. RNA totalling roughly 0.45 to 1 ug underwent reverse transcription with random hexamers. Each CDR3 protein is one row after TCRdb ran MiXCR on the immunoSEQ multiplex PCR reads. This table has about 160,000 distinct CDR3 sequences, about 92% appearing once. This clonotype was seen once. Material: CD4+ T cells from PBMCs. The TCR sequence derives from a human donor in good health. The V and J genes are TRBV7-8 and TRBJ2-5; 9 bases line up with TRBD1. CDR3 nucleotide sequence: TGTGCCAGCAGCTTCCTGGGGACAGGGCAAGAGACCCAGTACTTC. This encodes CASSFLGTGQETQYF.